This entry features one TCR beta chain sequence. Produced via immunoSEQ multiplex PCR; TCRdb's table is partial and in-frame only. Altogether about 150,000 clones are present, around 83% being singletons, with the ten largest covering less than 10%. The CDR3 loop spans 12 amino acids. Germline V gene lookup returns CDR1 LGHNT and CDR2 FRNRAP. Unmatched junction bases numbered 5, after V lost 6 bases and J lost 7 bases. The sample originates from a study of blood T cell repertoires in COVID-19. The wider study: Specimens from acute and convalescent COVID-19 originated in the United States, Italy and Spain. PBMCs, B-cell-depleted T cells, or T cells were the source of the cDNA or gDNA that made up the material.

The specimen was peripheral blood. The J gene is TRBJ1-1, the V gene TRBV12-5, with TRBD1 matching 7 bases. The receptor was isolated from a woman aged 60-75 years with COVID-19, enrolled during active disease. CDR3 coding DNA: TGTGCTAGTGGCCGACAGGGAAATGAAGCTTTCTTT. It codes for CASGRQGNEAFF.